The clone carrying this TCR beta chain was seen a few times. Its specificity is not known. The study pooled second doses at about 4 or about 12 weeks. Libraries were prepared by immunoSEQ multiplex PCR; TCRdb keeps only in-frame clonotypes and omits some of them. The data hold 60,000 to 75,000 clones, with around 89% observed a single time. The CDR3 has 16 residues. Germline V gene sequence: CDR1 PRHDT, CDR2 FYEKMQ (reference sequence). The ends were cut back, 5 bases at V and 0 bases at J, with 14 bases in the middle. These data come from a study of T cell responses to AZD1222 COVID-19 vaccine. Overall study findings and caveats: There were mostly white British donors and more females than males, and clonal diversity was possibly underestimated. Reportedly, nearly half the spike-specific TCRs target unmutated variant regions.

The rearrangement links TRBV13 to TRBJ1-3; D is undetermined. The material sequenced was peripheral blood, taken 28 days after the second AZD1222 dose. The TCR sequence derives from an adult who received the AZD1222 COVID-19 vaccine. CDR3 bases: TGTGCCAGCAGCCTTGAGGGTGCCCGCTCTGGAAACACCATATATTTT. Translating it yields CASSLEGARSGNTIYF.